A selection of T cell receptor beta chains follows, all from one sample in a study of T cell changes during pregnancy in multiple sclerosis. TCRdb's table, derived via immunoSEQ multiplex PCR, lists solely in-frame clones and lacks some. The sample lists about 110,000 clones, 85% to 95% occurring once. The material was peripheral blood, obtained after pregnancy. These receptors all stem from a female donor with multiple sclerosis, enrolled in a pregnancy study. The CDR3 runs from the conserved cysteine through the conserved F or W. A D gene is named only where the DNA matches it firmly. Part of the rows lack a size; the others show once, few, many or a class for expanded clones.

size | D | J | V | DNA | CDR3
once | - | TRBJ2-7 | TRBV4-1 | TGCGCCAGCAGCCCTCGGGACTCAACCTACGAGCAGTACTTC | CASSPRDSTYEQYF
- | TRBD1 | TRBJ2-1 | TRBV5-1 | TGCGCCAGCAGCTGGGACAGGGGCTACAATGAGCAGTTCTTC | CASSWDRGYNEQFF
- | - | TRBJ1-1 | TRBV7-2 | TGTGCCAGCAGCCGTAACGGACAGATCGCTGAAGCTTTCTTT | CASSRNGQIAEAFF
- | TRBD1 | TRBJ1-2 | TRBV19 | TGTGCCAGCAGGGACAGGAACTATGGCTACACCTTC | CASRDRNYGYTF
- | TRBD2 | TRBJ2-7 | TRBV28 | TGTGCCAGCAAGAGCGGGAGTTTCTCCGAGCAGTACTTC | CASKSGSFSEQYF
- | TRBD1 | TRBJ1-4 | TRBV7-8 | TGTGCCAGCAGGGTGACAGGGGGCAGTGAAAAACTGTTTTTT | CASRVTGGSEKLFF
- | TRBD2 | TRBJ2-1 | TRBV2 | TGTGCCAGCAGTGAAGAAGGTAGCGGGAGGCCAACCCCCCATGAGCAGTTCTTC | CASSEEGSGRPTPHEQFF
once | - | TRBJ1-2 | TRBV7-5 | TGTGTCAGAAGCCCTCCAACAGGGTACTATGGCTACACCTTC | CVRSPPTGYYGYTF
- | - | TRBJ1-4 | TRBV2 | TGTGCCAGCAAAGGAGGGGTTCTGTCTAATGAAAAACTGTTTTTT | CASKGGVLSNEKLFF
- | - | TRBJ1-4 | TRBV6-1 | TGTGCCAGCAGGATGACAGTTGCAACTAATGAAAAACTGTTTTTT | CASRMTVATNEKLFF
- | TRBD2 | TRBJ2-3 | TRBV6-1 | TGTGCCAGCAGTGAATCCAAACTAGCGGGTTCCACAGATACGCAGTATTTT | CASSESKLAGSTDTQYF
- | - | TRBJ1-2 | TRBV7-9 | TGTGCCAGCAGCCGGAGCCCGACAGAAACCTATGGCTACACCTTC | CASSRSPTETYGYTF
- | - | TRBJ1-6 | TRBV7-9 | TGTGCCAGCAGCTTAGCGTCTAGCTCACCCCTCCACTTT | CASSLASSSPLHF
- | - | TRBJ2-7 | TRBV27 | TGTGCCAGCAGTTTAACAGGGTCTTGGGCCTACGAGCAGTACTTC | CASSLTGSWAYEQYF
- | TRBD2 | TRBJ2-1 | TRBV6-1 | TGTGCCAGCAGGGGGGGAGGGGCTAACAATGAGCAGTTCTTC | CASRGGGANNEQFF
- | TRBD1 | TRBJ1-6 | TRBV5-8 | TGTGCCAGCAGCCGGACAGGGAGGGATTCACCCCTCCACTTT | CASSRTGRDSPLHF
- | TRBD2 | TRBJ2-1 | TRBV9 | TGTGCCAGCAGCGTAGCGGGAGGGCGGGATGAGCAGTTCTTC | CASSVAGGRDEQFF
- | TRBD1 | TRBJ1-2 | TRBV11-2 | TGTGCCAGCACCAATCGGACAGGGGGCTTTGGCTACACCTTC | CASTNRTGGFGYTF
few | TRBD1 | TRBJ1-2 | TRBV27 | TGTGCCAGCAGTCCGGACAGGGCCTATGGCTACACCTTC | CASSPDRAYGYTF
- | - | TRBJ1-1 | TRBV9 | TGTGCCAGCAGCTCAGCCCCCGAAAGGGGCACTGAAGCTTTCTTT | CASSSAPERGTEAFF
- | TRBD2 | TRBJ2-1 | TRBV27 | TGTGCCAGCACCTCACTAGCGGGAAGCAATGAGCAGTTCTTC | CASTSLAGSNEQFF
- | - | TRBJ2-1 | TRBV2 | TGTGCCAGCAGTGAGCACACGGGGGAGCAGTTCTTC | CASSEHTGEQFF
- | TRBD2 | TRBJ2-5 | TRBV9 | TGTGCCAGCAGCGTAGGTGCTAGCGGGGGGTCATTCCAAGAGACCCAGTACTTC | CASSVGASGGSFQETQYF
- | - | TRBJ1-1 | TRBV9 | TGTGCCAGCAGCGTGGGCAGGGCAAACACTGAAGCTTTCTTT | CASSVGRANTEAFF
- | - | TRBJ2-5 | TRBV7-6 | TGTGCCAGCAGCTTACTGGAGTCACCCCAAGAGACCCAGTACTTC | CASSLLESPQETQYF
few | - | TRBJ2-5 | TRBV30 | TGTGCCTGGGGTTGGAGGGAGACCCAGTACTTC | CAWGWRETQYF
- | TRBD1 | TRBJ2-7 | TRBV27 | TGTGCCAGCGGGCCCGGGGACAGCTACGAGCAGTACTTC | CASGPGDSYEQYF
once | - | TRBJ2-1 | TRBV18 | TGTGCCAGCTCACCTGGACTCGGTGAGCAGTTCTTC | CASSPGLGEQFF